The present entry profiles one TCR beta chain with its context. Its target is unknown. This specimen belongs to a study of Ad26.COV2.S vaccination and SARS-CoV-2 variants. In the study overall: Ad26.COV2.S given intramuscularly, once or twice 56 days apart. Broader study findings: Analyses that measured TCR breadth and depth may have underestimated total T cell responses. Vaccinees reportedly had broad spike-specific CD8+ and CD4+ T cell responses.

Profiled with immunoSEQ multiplex PCR; TCRdb holds only in-frame clones, not every one. The sample lists some 240,000 clones, roughly 85% occurring once. Treatment specified: about 20 received Ad26.COV2.S at low or high dose, single or two shots; 5 received placebo; per-sample allocation not given. Sampling was performed 63 days after the first vaccine or placebo injection. The sample was peripheral blood, taken in a trial of Ad26.COV2.S vaccine versus placebo. The receptor's source is a person between 18 and 59 years old who received the Ad26.COV2.S COVID-19 vaccine or a placebo.

The CDR3 here is CASSLLAGQGASPLHF. CDR3 nucleotides: TGTGCCAGCAGCTTGTTGGCGGGTCAGGGAGCTTCACCCCTCCACTTT. The chain couples TRBV5-6 to TRBJ1-6; possibly TRBD1 for D (5 bases). Trimming removed 1 base at V and 9 bases at J, with 17 bases between. Germline lookup yields CDR1 SGHDT and CDR2 YYEEEE. This CDR3 spans 16 amino acids.